This T cell receptor beta chain was recovered during a study of cytomegalovirus exposure and HLA in healthy donors (TCRdb year 2017). For the study in its entirety: According to an earlier analysis of several hundred of the donors, some 180 million T cells yielded 95 million to 140 million unique TCR beta sequences and roughly 280 Gb of sequence data. An early release covering over 500 HLA-typed donors comprised about 300 gigabases of sequencing data and 65 million to 100 million unique TCR sequences. Both class I and class II loci were covered by HLA typing, at four-digit resolution. Donor age, sex, ethnicity and CMV serostatus were compiled alongside the repertoire data. The aim of the study was to test whether cataloging public T cell receptors could identify signatures of past pathogen exposure. Of the approximately 400 genotyped donors, approximately 81% were placed in the genetic ancestry cluster associated with self-reported Caucasian donors. Besides the first cohort of about 730 subjects, a separate validation cohort made up of 120 different subjects was used. To predict cytomegalovirus infection status, the study brought together high-throughput TCR immunosequencing, statistical association of individual TCRs with disease status, and machine learning. An earlier analysis of 587 of the donors used high-throughput TCR beta sequencing to judge whether each TCR beta V gene segment behaved as functional or pseudogenic. To study patterns of TCR occurrence, a later analysis re-analyzed previously published TCR beta repertoires from 550 to 800 donors and added high-resolution HLA genotyping. Typing coverage differed by locus: A, B, C, DRB1 and DQB1 were typed in about 629-630 donors, DQA1 in about 500, DPA1 in around 580, and DPB1 in roughly 470. Every discovery cohort repertoire had been produced on one sequencing platform. Using immunosequencing, the study profiled T cell repertoires from about 610 subjects and related those repertoires to cytomegalovirus serostatus. Among 300 to 450 genotyped donors of the cohort, an average of 235,054 unique TCR beta nucleotide sequences were sequenced per donor, about a sixth of them non-productive. Roughly five DR-DQ haplotypes were treated as single units for association and clustering because of strong linkage in the cohort. A later genetic analysis used genome-wide SNP genotypes for about 65% of the 666 donors, treating that subset as a discovery cohort. Rather than using new phenotypic data, the later analysis identified candidate immune exposures from TCR beta sequences and from how often those sequences occurred across donors.

The library came from the immunoSEQ multiplex PCR assay. For the multiplex PCR, a mixture combining 60 forward primers for TCR Vbeta segments and 13 reverse primers for TCR Jbeta segments was used. The CDR3 region of rearranged TCR beta genes was amplified from genomic DNA with a multiplex PCR assay. On the Illumina HiSeq System, the amplified TCR beta libraries were sequenced as 87-base-pair reads. The authors' analysis ran thus. A later analysis tallied around 87 million unique TCR beta chains across the 666 repertoires, and some 12 million of those chains were shared by two or more donors. Raw reads were error-corrected and collapsed into unique sequences with a nearest-neighbor algorithm that merged closely related sequences to remove PCR and sequencing errors. To assign V, D and J gene segments, CDR3 sequences were aligned to IMGT reference sequences. For a sequence to be retained, at least a six-nucleotide match to both a V gene segment and a J gene segment was required. Rearrangements were called productive when the CDR3 lacked stop codons and stayed in frame with V and J; all others were non-productive. Following IMGT convention, CDR3 was defined as the stretch from the second conserved V-encoded cysteine up to the conserved J-encoded phenylalanine. The earlier analysis of approximately 590 of the donors excluded any sequence lacking an unambiguous match to a single V gene segment. In an earlier analysis of around 590 of the donors, a V segment was called functional when productive rearrangements were above 56.7%, and segregating when the standard deviation between donors exceeded 5%. A statistical classification framework was developed to diagnose cytomegalovirus status using the catalog of TCR beta chain sequences. V and J gene assignment, in a later analysis, came from comparing TCR nucleotide sequences with IMGT/GENE-DB human TR gene sequences. A later analysis assigned CDR3 sequences and most-parsimonious VDJ recombination scenarios with the TCRdist pipeline. A later analysis defined each TCR beta chain by its CDR3 amino acid sequence plus V-gene family, and excluded reads lacking a unique V-gene family. In a later analysis, several hundred highly shared, low-generation-probability nucleotide sequences were removed to address suspected cross-contamination and a sequencing artifact. A later analysis calculated a clonal expansion index for each public chain from normalized within-repertoire ranks of inferred template counts. Generation probabilities in a later analysis came from a VDJ recombination model fitted to out-of-frame rearrangements, and those results were checked against IGoR. A later analysis scored TCR-TCR, TCR-HLA and TCR-CMV co-occurrence with hypergeometric tests, applying a repertoire-size bias correction to TCR pairs. A later analysis estimated false discovery rates by permuting HLA or CMV assignments 20 times. In a later analysis, co-occurring TCRs were grouped using DBSCAN, with TCRdist sequence similarity added in when clustering inside HLA-allele-positive subsets. For co-occurrence clustering, repertoires with fewer than 30,000 or more than 120,000 public chains were excluded, along with a handful of repertoires with anomalous nucleotide sharing. Sourced from immuneACCESS, this table was stored by TCRdb with only in-frame sequences that have V and J called. A share of the clones is absent; for the studies checked, an unresolved V gene accounts for under half, and the remainder has no known explanation. V and J calls and clone size are given by that table; D and trimming were obtained from the DNA. The sample table records more than 140,000 clones; 60% to 80% of these occur just once. 2.5% to 4% of the sample is held by the ten biggest clonotypes.

Turning to this clone: Its specific antigen is unknown. No base quality values were provided; no much bigger clone lies one nucleotide off.

The cohort comprised more than 550 healthy bone marrow donors. At the time of sampling, every cohort member was nominally healthy, though immune exposures that went unrecorded were likely present. The donor tested CMV seronegative and was one of the 352 seronegative cohort members. A peripheral blood sample was collected from each donor, and TCR beta sequencing was performed on peripheral blood mononuclear cells. The Qiagen DNeasy Blood Extraction Kit was used to extract genomic DNA from the blood cell samples. V is shortened by 5 bases, J by 10 bases, and the region joining them spans 13 bases. Per the germline V gene, SGHAT is the CDR1 and FQNNGV is the CDR2. Taken from cysteine to phenylalanine, the CDR3 has 12 residues. Just the 36-base CDR3 DNA is kept, in frame starting at base 1. Paper-wide results and their limitations: Because the 87-base-pair reads could not distinguish some IMGT-functional V segments, including TRBV6-2 and TRBV6-3, those segments were excluded. In a later analysis, most CMV-associated TCR beta chains were found to appear HLA-restricted, with HLA associations seemingly driven largely by CMV exposure. A cluster of highly shared sequence variants was judged likely to represent a technical artifact of the sequencing pipeline. This cohort had only TCR beta chains sequenced, and the lack of alpha or paired-chain data limited which features could be detected. In a later genetic analysis, fewer N-insertions in productive TCRs were reported among donors in an Asian-associated ancestry cluster than the approximately 710-donor mean. Specific HLA alleles were associated with 15,000 to 20,000 TCR beta sequences at a false discovery rate of 0.05 in a later analysis. A further reported finding was that TCR beta sequences accurately predicted the HLA-A and HLA-B alleles for most subjects in the first cohort. The authors suggested that the approach could potentially be extended to other disease states and immunological phenotypes. Broadly in line with IMGT annotations, most TCR beta V segments showed up in productive rearrangements about 90% or about 30% of the time in an earlier analysis of 587 of the donors. Sequencing depth was assumed to be roughly uniform across donors in the presence/absence analyses, though that assumption may not hold. A later analysis found that TCR association rates varied across HLA loci, with DRB1 alleles showing the most associated TCRs and HLA-C alleles the fewest. Because HLA typing was unavailable for some donors at each locus, only the typed subset was used in association tests. Because counts were too low, 15 to 20 rarely observed V segments, including chromosome 9 orphons, were excluded from the earlier analysis of 587 of the donors. In vitro tests confirmed that a few of the cytomegalovirus-associated TCR beta chains recognize cytomegalovirus antigens. The study listed 150 to 200 TCR beta chains as associated with cytomegalovirus. The only immune exposure information available for the cohort was CMV serostatus. In a later analysis, several top co-occurrence clusters were reported to appear linked to parvovirus B19, influenza, CMV and Epstein-Barr virus. In a later genetic analysis, a missense DCLRE1C variant was associated with V-gene and J-gene trimming of TCR beta chains, and the association was replicated in an independent cohort. When HLA alleles, especially DR and DQ, strongly co-occurred, attributing TCR associations to individual alleles was difficult. Cytomegalovirus status was reported to be diagnosed by the classifier with high specificity and sensitivity in both the original and validation cohorts. Linkage disequilibrium might explain the correlated functional status among segregating V segments, but an unknown experimental factor could not be ruled out. In a later analysis, HLA-associated TCR beta chains were found to be more clonally expanded and to have lower generation probabilities than equally common non-associated chains. Most TCR sequences were observed very rarely across donors, whereas some public TCRs were present in many individuals.

The V and J segments used are TRBV11-2 and TRBJ2-3, with the D gene call left open. Material: PBMCs. The TCR was taken from a man aged 35 to 55 in good health and CMV-seronegative. DNA sequence: TGTGCCAGCAGCCCTGGGCCCCGACCGCAGTATTTT. The encoded protein is CASSPGPRPQYF.